This T cell receptor (beta chain) was retrieved from a study of early T cells in non-severe SARS-CoV-2 infection. Looked up from germline, CDR1 is MNHEY and CDR2 is SVGAGI. V shed 1 base and J shed 0 bases, with 28 bases lying between them. There are 23 residues in the CDR3. This clonotype was seen only a few times. Its antigen remains unidentified. Study-level points and caveats: Matching with VDJdb favored anti-spike CD8 responses (missing private and CD4 specificities).

cDNA molecules, individually, were tagged with unique molecular identifiers. TCRdb recomputed calls from the 5' RACE reads with MiXCR, one row per CDR3 protein. This table has about 61,000 distinct CDR3 sequences, 9.5% to 14% appearing once. This TCR derives from an adult who was a healthcare worker with PCR-confirmed SARS-CoV-2 infection or an uninfected control (not recorded which). The chain recombines TRBV6-5 with TRBJ2-6; D ambiguous. The sequenced material came from whole blood. The DNA for the CDR3 is TGTGCCAGCAGTTACTACTTATTACCCTCCGCCGGAGTACGTCTCTCTGGGGCCAACGTCCTGACTTTC. This encodes CASSYYLLPSAGVRLSGANVLTF.